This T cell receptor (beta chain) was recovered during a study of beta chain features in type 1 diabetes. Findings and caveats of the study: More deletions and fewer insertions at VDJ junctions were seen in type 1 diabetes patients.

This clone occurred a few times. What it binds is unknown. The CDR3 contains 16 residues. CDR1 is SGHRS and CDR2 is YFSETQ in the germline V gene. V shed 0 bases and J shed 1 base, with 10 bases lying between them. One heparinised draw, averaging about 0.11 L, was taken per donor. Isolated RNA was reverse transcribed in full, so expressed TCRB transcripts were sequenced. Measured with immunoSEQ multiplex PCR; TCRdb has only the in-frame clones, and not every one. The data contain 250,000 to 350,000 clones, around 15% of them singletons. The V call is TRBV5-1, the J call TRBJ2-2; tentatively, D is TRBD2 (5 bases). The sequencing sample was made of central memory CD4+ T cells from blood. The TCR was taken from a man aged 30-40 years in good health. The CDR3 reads CASSLVVSVNTGELFF. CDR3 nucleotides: TGCGCCAGCAGCTTGGTAGTTAGCGTGAACACCGGGGAGCTGTTTTTT.